The 10 T cell receptor beta chains below come from one sample, sequenced in a study of beta chain features in type 1 diabetes. The study reverse transcribed the entire isolated RNA, so it sequenced expressed TCRB transcripts. Generated by immunoSEQ multiplex PCR, the TCRdb table keeps only in-frame clones and is missing some. The sample holds 130,000 to 150,000 clones, roughly a tenth seen once. Sequenced material: central memory CD4+ T cells from blood. These receptors came from a man aged 18 to 30 in good health.

This clone was seen a few times. The chain carries TRBV6-5 and TRBJ2-3; no clear D gene. The CDR3 contains 12 residues. The V gene lost 4 bases and the J gene lost 8 bases, with 10 bases spanning the gap. Germline values: CDR1 MNHEY, CDR2 SVGAGI. The CDR3 DNA follows: TGTGCCAGCAGTTCGACAAGTGGTACGCAGTATTTT. This translates into CASSSTSGTQYF.

The sample holds a few counts of this clone. V gene TRBV7-2 combines with J gene TRBJ2-3, with D possibly TRBD1 on 6 matching bases. The length of the CDR3 is 16 residues. Germline CDR1 is SGHTA and CDR2 is FQGNSA. Between the trimmed V and J ends, which lost 4 bases and 0 bases, there was a span of 14 bases. The CDR3 nucleotides are TGTGCCAGCAGCTCAACAGGGAACCCTAGCACAGATACGCAGTATTTT. The encoded protein is CASSSTGNPSTDTQYF.

This clone was seen at least ten times. The genes are TRBV4-3 and TRBJ2-3; D not certain. V was trimmed by 3 bases and J by 3 bases, leaving 10 bases between them. CDR1 is LGHNA and CDR2 is YSLEER in the germline V gene. The CDR3 has 14 residues. CDR3: CASSQQARTDTQYF. The CDR3 region has the DNA TGCGCCAGCAGCCAGCAGGCCAGGACAGATACGCAGTATTTT.

The rearrangement links TRBV30 to TRBJ2-3; 11 positions agree with TRBD2. V gave up 3 bases and J gave up 3 bases; unmatched junction bases: 8. The germline gives CDR1 GTSNPN, CDR2 SVGIG (reference sequence). This CDR3 comprises 16 residues. The CDR3 loop is CAWRPSGGRGTDTQYF. The DNA for the CDR3 is TGTGCCTGGAGACCTAGCGGGGGGCGAGGGACAGATACGCAGTATTTT. The full variable domain, in which reference TRBV30 and TRBJ2-3 provide the parts outside the CDR3, is SQTIHQWPATLVQPVGSPLSLECTVEGTSNPNLYWYRQAAGRGLQLLFYSVGIGQISSEVPQNLSASRPQDRQFILSSKKLLLSDSGFYLCAWRPSGGRGTDTQYFGPGTRLTVL.

DNA of the CDR3: TGTGCCAGCAGCGGGGCAGTGGAGACCCAGTACTTC. Protein: CASSGAVETQYF. This chain connects TRBV21-1 to TRBJ2-5; TRBD1, the table's D call, lacks a check against the DNA. TRBV21-1 is classified as a pseudogene. CDR3 length: 12 amino acids.

Here the CDR3 reads CASRENRGGGTDTQYF. The CDR3, as DNA: TGTGCCAGCAGAGAAAATAGGGGGGGAGGTACAGATACGCAGTATTTT. The gene calls are TRBV6-1 and TRBJ2-3; D might be TRBD2 (7 bases). The V and J ends lost 6 bases and 3 bases respectively, with 19 bases between them. This CDR3 contains 16 residues. CDR1 is MNHNS and CDR2 is SASEGT in the germline V gene.

This clone was seen more than once but under ten times. The chain has TRBV11-2 and TRBJ1-4; 7 nucleotides agree with TRBD1. This CDR3 contains 15 residues. From germline, CDR1 is SGHAT and CDR2 FQNNGV. The V gene end was trimmed by 1 base and the J gene end by 6 bases; junction bases not matched to a gene: 5. The CDR3 coding sequence is TGTGCCAGCAGCTTAGTCGCGACAGGGTATGAAAAACTGTTTTTT. It is translated as CASSLVATGYEKLFF. Based on the CDR3 plus reference TRBV11-2 and TRBJ1-4, the full variable domain is EAGVAQSPRYKIIEKRQSVAFWCNPISGHATLYWYQQILGQGPKLLIQFQNNGVVDDSQLPKDRFSAERLKGVDSTLKIQPAKLEDSAVYLCASSLVATGYEKLFFGSGTQLSVL.

This clone was seen a few times. The chain employs TRBV7-9 and TRBJ1-4; 7 nucleotides agree with TRBD1. The CDR3 consists of 15 residues. Trimming removed 5 bases from V and 5 bases from J; junction bases left unmatched: 8. In germline, CDR1 is SEHNR, CDR2 FQNEAQ (reference sequence). The CDR3: CASSARQGGNEKLFF. As DNA, the CDR3 is TGTGCCAGCAGCGCCCGACAGGGAGGAAATGAAAAACTGTTTTTT.

This clone was recorded a few times. This chain joins TRBV29-1 and TRBJ2-1; tentatively, D is TRBD1 (6 bases). V lost 7 bases and J lost 5, with 15 bases in between. This CDR3 is 13 amino acids long. CDR1 is SQVTM and CDR2 is ANQGSEA in the germline V gene. CDR3 bases: TGCAGCGCCGGCCGGGACACCAACAATGAGCAGTTCTTC. Its protein is CSAGRDTNNEQFF.

There are many counts of this clone. V usage is TRBV7-2 and J usage is TRBJ2-1; the D gene is possibly TRBD2 (5 bases). Trimming shortened V by 7 bases and J by 5 bases, and 12 bases separated the two germline ends. The CDR3 covers 13 residues. Germline CDR1 and CDR2: SGHTA and FQGNSA. In DNA form, the CDR3 reads TGTGCCAGCATAATAGGGAGAAACAATGAGCAGTTCTTC. Translation gives CASIIGRNNEQFF. Based on the CDR3 plus reference TRBV7-2 and TRBJ2-1, the full variable domain is GAGVSQSPSNKVTEKGKDVELRCDPISGHTALYWYRQSLGQGLEFLIYFQGNSAPDKSGLPSDRFSAERTGGSVSTLTIQRTQQEDSAVYLCASIIGRNNEQFFGPGTRLTVL.